This T cell receptor beta chain was captured in a study of OX40 agonist ivuxolimab in advanced cancers. Using immunoSEQ multiplex PCR, the repertoire was profiled, and TCRdb retains in-frame clones only, with some absent. The sample holds tens of thousands of clones, 75% to 90% seen once. On this clone: Its antigen is unidentified.

Study-wide findings and caveats: The CD4+ and CD8+ T cells in the blood had expanded clonally by week 6 at 0.1 to 3.0 mg/kg.

Germline V gene data show CDR1 as MRHNA and CDR2 as SNTAGT. The CDR3 totals 16 residues. V was clipped by 6 bases and J by 5 bases; unmatched bases: 6. The J gene is TRBJ2-2, the V gene TRBV6-4, with 13 bases fitting TRBD2. The sequence was obtained from an adult with an advanced solid tumor such as melanoma, head and neck, liver or kidney cancer. The sample here was CD4+ or CD8+ T cells sorted from blood, taken in a trial of the OX40 agonist ivuxolimab. This CDR3 reads CASSIETSGRTGELFF. CDR3 coding DNA: TGTGCCAGCAGCATTGAGACTAGCGGGAGGACCGGGGAGCTGTTTTTT.